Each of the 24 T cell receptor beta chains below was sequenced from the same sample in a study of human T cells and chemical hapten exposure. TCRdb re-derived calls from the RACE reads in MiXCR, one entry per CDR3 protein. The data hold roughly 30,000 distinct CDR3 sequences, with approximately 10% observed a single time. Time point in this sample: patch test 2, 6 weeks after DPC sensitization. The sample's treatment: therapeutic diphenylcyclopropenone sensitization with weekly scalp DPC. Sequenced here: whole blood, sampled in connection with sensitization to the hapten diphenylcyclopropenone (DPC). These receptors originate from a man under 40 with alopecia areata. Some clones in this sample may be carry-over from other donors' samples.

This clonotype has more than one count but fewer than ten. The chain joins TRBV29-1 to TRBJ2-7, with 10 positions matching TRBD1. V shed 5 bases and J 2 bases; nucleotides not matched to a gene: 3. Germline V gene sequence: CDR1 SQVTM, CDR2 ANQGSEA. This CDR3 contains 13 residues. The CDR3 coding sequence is TGCAGCGTTCCTGGACAGGGGGCCTACGAGCAGTACTTC. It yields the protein CSVPGQGAYEQYF.

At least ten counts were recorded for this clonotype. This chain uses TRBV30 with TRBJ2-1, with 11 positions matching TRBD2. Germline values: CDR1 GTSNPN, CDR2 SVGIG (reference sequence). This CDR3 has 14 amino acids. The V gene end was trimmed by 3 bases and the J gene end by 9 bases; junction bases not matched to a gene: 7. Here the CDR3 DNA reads TGTGCCTGGAGCGGACTAGCGGGCTTTGCTGAGCAGTTCTTC. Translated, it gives CAWSGLAGFAEQFF.

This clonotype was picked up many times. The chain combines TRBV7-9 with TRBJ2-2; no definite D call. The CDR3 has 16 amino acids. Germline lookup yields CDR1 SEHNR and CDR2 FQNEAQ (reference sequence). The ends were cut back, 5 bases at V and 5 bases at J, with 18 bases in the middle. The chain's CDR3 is CASSPGLAPATGELFF. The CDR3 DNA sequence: TGTGCCAGCAGCCCCGGCTTGGCTCCCGCGACCGGGGAGCTGTTTTTT.

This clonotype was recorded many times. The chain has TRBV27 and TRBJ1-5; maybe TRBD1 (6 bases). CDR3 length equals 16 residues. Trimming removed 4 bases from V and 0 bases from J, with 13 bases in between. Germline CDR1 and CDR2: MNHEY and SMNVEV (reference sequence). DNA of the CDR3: TGTGCCAGCAGTTCAGGGGCGGCGAATAGCAATCAGCCCCAGCATTTT. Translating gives CASSSGAANSNQPQHF.

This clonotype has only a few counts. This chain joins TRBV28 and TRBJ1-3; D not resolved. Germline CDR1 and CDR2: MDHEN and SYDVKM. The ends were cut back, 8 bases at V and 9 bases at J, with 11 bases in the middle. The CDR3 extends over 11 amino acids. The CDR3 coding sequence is TGTGCCAGCCGCTCTGAAGGCACCATATATTTT. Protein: CASRSEGTIYF. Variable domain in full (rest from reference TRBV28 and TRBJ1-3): DVKVTQSSRYLVKRTGEKVFLECVQDMDHENMFWYRQDPGLGLRLIYFSYDVKMKEKGDIPEGYSVSREKKERFSLILESASTNQTSMYLCASRSEGTIYFGEGSWLTVV.

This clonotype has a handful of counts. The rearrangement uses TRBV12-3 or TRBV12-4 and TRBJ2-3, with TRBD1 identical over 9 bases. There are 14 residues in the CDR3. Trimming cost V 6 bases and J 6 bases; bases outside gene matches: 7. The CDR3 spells CASSSGQGADTQYF. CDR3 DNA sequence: TGTGCCAGCAGCTCGGGACAGGGAGCTGATACGCAGTATTTT.

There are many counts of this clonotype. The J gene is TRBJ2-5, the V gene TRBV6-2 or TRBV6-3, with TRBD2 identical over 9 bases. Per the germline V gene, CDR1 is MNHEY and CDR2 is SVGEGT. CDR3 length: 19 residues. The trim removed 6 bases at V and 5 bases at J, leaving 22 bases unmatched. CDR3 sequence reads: CASSYNPGMTSGPRETQYF. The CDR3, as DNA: TGTGCCAGCAGCTATAACCCGGGGATGACTAGCGGCCCCCGGGAGACCCAGTACTTC.

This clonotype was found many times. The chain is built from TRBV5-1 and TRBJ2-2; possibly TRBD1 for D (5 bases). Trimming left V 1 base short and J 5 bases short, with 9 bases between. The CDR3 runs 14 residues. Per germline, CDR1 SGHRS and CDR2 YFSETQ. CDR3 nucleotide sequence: TGCGCCAGCAGCTTGAGTGACAGTACCGGGGAGCTGTTTTTT. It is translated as CASSLSDSTGELFF.

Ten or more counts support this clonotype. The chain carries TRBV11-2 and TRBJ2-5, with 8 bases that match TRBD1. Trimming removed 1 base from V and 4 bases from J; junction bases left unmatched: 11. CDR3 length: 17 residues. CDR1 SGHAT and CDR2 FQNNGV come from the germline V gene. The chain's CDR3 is CASSLGGVDRGLETQYF. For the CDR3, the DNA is TGTGCCAGCAGCTTAGGCGGCGTCGACAGGGGCTTAGAGACCCAGTACTTC.

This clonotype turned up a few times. The CDR3 DNA reads as TGTGCCAGCAGCTTAAGTTATAGGGAATTAGTGCCTGAAGCTTTCTTT. As protein: CASSLSYRELVPEAFF. This chain uses TRBV11-2 with TRBJ1-1, with unresolved D. The CDR3 is 16 amino acids. V was shortened by 2 bases and J by 6 bases, with 19 bases between the two germline ends. The V gene's germline CDR1 is SGHAT and CDR2 FQNNGV.

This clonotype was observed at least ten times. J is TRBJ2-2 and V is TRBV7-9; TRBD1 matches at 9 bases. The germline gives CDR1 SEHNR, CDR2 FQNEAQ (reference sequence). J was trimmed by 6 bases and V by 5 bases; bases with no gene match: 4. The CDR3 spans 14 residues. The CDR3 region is CASSKGQGPGELFF. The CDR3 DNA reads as TGTGCCAGCAGCAAGGGACAGGGCCCCGGGGAGCTGTTTTTT.

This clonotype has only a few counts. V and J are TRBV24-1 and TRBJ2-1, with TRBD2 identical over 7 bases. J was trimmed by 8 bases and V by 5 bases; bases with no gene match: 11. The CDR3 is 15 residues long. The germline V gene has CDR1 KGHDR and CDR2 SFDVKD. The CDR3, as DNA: TGTGCCACCAGTGGGGAAGGCGGGAGTATAGATGAGCAGTTCTTC. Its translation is CATSGEGGSIDEQFF.

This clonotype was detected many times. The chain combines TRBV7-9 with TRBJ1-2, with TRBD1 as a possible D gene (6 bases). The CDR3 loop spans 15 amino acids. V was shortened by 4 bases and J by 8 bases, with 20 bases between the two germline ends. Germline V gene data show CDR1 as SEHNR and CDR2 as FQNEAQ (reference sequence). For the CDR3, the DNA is TGTGCCAGCAGCTCGGACAGTCTACTGCTGAAAGGCTACACCTTC. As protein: CASSSDSLLLKGYTF.

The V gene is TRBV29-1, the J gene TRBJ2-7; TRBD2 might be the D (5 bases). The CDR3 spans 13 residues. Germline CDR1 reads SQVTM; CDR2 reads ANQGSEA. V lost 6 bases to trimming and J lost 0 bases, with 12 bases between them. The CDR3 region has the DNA TGCAGCGTGGGCCGGGGTTTCTCCTACGAGCAGTACTTC. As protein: CSVGRGFSYEQYF.

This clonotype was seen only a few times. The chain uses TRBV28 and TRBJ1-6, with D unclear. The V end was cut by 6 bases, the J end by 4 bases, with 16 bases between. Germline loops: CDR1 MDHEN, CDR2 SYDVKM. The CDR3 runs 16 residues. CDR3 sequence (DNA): TGTGCCAGCAGCCCCTTGGGTGAAGGGTATAATTCACCCCTCCACTTT. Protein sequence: CASSPLGEGYNSPLHF.

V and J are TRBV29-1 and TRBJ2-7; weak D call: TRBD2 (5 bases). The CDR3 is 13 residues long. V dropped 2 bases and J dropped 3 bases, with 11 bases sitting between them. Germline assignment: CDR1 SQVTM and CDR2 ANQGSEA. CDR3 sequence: CSVESGSDYEQYF. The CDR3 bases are TGCAGCGTTGAAAGTGGGAGTGACTACGAGCAGTACTTC.

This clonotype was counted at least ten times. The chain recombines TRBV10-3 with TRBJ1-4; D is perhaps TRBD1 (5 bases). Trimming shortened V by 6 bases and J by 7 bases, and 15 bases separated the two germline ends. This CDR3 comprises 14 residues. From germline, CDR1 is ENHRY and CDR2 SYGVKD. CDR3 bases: TGTGCCATCAGCGACGGGGGGACGGTTGAAAAACTGTTTTTT. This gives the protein CAISDGGTVEKLFF.

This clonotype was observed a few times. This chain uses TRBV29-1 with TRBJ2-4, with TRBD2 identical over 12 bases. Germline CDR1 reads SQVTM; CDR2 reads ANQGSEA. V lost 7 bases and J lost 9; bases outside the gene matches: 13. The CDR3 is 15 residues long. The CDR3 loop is CSASSALAGGGIQYF. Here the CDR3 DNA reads TGCAGCGCCTCCTCCGCACTAGCGGGGGGCGGCATTCAGTACTTC.

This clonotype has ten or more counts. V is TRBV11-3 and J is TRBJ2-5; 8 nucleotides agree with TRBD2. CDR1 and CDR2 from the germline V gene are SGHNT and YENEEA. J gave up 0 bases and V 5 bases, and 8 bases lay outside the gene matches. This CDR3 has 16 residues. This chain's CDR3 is CASSGQTSAYQETQYF. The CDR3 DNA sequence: TGTGCCAGCAGCGGCCAGACTAGCGCCTACCAAGAGACCCAGTACTTC.

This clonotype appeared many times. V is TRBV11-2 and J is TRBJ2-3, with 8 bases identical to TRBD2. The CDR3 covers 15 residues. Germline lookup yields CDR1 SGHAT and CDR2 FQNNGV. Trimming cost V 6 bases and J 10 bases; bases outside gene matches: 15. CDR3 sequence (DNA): TGTGCCAGCAGACCTCTCCTGGGGACTAGGATATCGCAGTATTTT. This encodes CASRPLLGTRISQYF.

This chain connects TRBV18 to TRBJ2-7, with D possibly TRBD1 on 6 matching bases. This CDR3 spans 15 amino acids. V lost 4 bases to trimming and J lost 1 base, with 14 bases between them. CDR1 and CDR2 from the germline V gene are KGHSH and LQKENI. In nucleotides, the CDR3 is TGTGCCAGCTCACTTGACCCGACAGGATCCTACGAGCAGTACTTC. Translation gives CASSLDPTGSYEQYF.

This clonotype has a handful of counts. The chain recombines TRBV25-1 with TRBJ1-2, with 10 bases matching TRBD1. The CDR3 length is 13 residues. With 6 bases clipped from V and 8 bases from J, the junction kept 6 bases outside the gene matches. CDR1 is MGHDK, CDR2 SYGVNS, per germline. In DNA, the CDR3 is TGTGCCAGCAGCCTTGGACAGGGGGGAGGCTACACCTTC. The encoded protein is CASSLGQGGGYTF.

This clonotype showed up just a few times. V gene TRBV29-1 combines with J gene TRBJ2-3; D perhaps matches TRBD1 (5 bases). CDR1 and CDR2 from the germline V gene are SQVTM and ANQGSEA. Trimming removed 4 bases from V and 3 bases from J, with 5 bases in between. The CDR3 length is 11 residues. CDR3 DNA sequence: TGCAGCGTTGGACAGACAGATACGCAGTATTTT. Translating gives CSVGQTDTQYF.

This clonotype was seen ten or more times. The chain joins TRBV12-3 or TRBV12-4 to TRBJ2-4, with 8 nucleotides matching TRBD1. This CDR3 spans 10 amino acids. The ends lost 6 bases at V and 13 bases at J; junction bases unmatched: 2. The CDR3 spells CASSGQGQYF. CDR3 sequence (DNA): TGTGCCAGCAGCGGACAGGGCCAGTACTTC.